The table lists the clone carrying this TCR beta chain with many counts. Antigen specificity is unknown. This sample stems from a study of T cells in Graves' hyperthyroidism and ophthalmopathy. Findings of the study overall: Model predictions of ophthalmopathy came a median roughly 6.7 months before onset.

CDR1 is KGHSH and CDR2 is LQKENI in the germline V gene. V dropped 0 bases and J dropped 4 bases, with 15 bases sitting between them. The CDR3 has 16 residues. Using RNA transcripts as the source, TCR beta CDR3 regions were amplified. Carried out on the TCR CDR3, a first-round RT-PCR used the HTBI primer set. TCRdb used MiXCR to reprocess the multiplex PCR reads, holding one entry per CDR3 protein. The sample has under 400,000 distinct CDR3 sequences, about 15% seen once. Graves' hyperthyroidism was deemed stable absent ophthalmopathy progression within 18 months. Sequencing was performed on blood. The TCR sequence derives from a woman aged 55 to 70 with Graves' hyperthyroidism. The chain joins TRBV18 to TRBJ1-1; no clear D gene. This CDR3 is CASSPPFVHLSTEAFF. Written as DNA, the CDR3 is TGTGCCAGCTCACCACCTTTCGTCCATTTAAGCACTGAAGCTTTCTTT.